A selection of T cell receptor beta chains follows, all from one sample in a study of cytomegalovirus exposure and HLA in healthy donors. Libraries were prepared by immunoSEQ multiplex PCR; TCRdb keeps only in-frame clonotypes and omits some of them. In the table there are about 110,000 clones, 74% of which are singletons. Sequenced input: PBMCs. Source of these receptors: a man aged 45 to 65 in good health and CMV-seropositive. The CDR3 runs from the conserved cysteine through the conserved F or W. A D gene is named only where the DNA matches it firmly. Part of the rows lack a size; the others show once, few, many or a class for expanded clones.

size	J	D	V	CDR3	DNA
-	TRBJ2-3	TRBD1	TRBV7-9	CASSRPGGGKAGDTQYF	TGTGCCAGCAGCCGACCAGGGGGTGGGAAGGCGGGAGATACGCAGTATTTT
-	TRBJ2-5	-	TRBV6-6	CASSYSSARETQYF	TGTGCCAGCAGTTACTCTAGTGCTCGGGAGACCCAGTACTTC
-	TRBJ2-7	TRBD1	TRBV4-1	CASSQRTGGSYEQYF	TGCGCCAGCAGCCAGAGGACAGGGGGCTCCTACGAGCAGTACTTC
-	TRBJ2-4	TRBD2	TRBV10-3	CASAGALAKNSQYF	TGTGCCAGCGCGGGAGCGCTAGCCAAAAACAGTCAGTACTTC
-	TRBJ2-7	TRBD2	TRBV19	CASSSSGGSYEQYF	TGTGCCAGTAGTTCGAGCGGGGGCTCCTACGAGCAGTACTTC
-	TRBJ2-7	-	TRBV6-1	CASSEEQTYEQYF	TGTGCCAGCAGTGAAGAACAGACCTACGAGCAGTACTTC
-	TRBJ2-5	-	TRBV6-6	CASRPLAGEETQYF	TGTGCCAGCAGGCCACTAGCTGGAGAGGAGACCCAGTACTTC
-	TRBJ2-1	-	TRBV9	CASTRNQNEQFF	TGTGCCAGCACCAGGAATCAAAATGAGCAGTTCTTC
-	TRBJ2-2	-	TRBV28	CASRAMRQGSTGELFF	TGTGCCAGCAGGGCTATGAGGCAGGGATCAACCGGGGAGCTGTTTTTT
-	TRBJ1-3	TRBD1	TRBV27	CASQQGHTIYF	TGTGCCAGCCAACAGGGGCACACCATATATTTT
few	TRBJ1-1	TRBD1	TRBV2	CASFVSGGGQARSFF	TGTGCCAGCTTCGTTTCAGGAGGGGGCCAGGCCAGGTCTTTCTTT
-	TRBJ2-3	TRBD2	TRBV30	CAWSSGLYSGTSTDTQYF	TGTGCCTGGAGTTCAGGGCTCTATAGCGGGACGAGCACAGATACGCAGTATTTT
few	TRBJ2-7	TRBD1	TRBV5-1	CASSLRQGGEQYF	TGCGCCAGCAGCTTGAGACAGGGGGGCGAGCAGTACTTC
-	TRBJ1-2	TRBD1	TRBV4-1	CASSQKPFLTGTGDYGYTF	TGCGCCAGCAGCCAAAAACCTTTTTTAACCGGGACAGGGGACTATGGCTACACCTTC
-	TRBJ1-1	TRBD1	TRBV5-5	CASSYDRVVMNTEAFF	TGTGCCAGCAGCTACGACAGGGTAGTAATGAACACTGAAGCTTTCTTT
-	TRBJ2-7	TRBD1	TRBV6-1	CASTLGTGGAYEQYF	TGTGCCAGCACCCTCGGGACAGGGGGGGCCTACGAGCAGTACTTC
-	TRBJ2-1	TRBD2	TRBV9	CASSPRGSGGDNEQFF	TGTGCCAGCAGCCCCAGGGGTAGCGGGGGGGACAATGAGCAGTTCTTC
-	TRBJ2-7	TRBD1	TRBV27	CASSSRTGWEQYF	TGTGCCAGCAGTTCCCGGACAGGGTGGGAGCAGTACTTC
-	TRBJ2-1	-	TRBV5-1	CASSGQGNEQFF	TGCGCCAGCAGCGGGCAGGGCAATGAGCAGTTCTTC
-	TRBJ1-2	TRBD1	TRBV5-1	CASSYEQGSSYGYTF	TGCGCCAGCAGCTACGAACAGGGGTCAAGCTATGGCTACACCTTC
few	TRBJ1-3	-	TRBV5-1	CASSFNGQLSGNTIYF	TGCGCCAGCAGCTTCAACGGACAGCTCTCTGGAAACACCATATATTTT
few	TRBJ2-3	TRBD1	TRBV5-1	CASSSGDSTSTDTQYF	TGCGCCAGCAGCTCCGGGGACAGCACTAGCACAGATACGCAGTATTTT
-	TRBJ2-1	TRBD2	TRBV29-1	CSAAGGPWDNEQFF	TGCAGCGCCGCGGGGGGGCCCTGGGACAATGAGCAGTTCTTC
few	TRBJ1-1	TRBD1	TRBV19	CASSLGTAMNTEAFF	TGTGCCAGTAGTCTGGGGACAGCGATGAACACTGAAGCTTTCTTT
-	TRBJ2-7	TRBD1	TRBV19	CASSIGNPGQENEQYF	TGTGCCAGTAGTATAGGTAATCCGGGACAGGAAAACGAGCAGTACTTC
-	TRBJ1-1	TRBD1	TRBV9	CASSVAPQGASTEAFF	TGTGCCAGCAGCGTAGCCCCCCAGGGGGCGAGTACTGAAGCTTTCTTT
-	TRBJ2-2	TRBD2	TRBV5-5	CASSQPSGTNTGELFF	TGTGCCAGCAGCCAGCCTAGCGGGACGAACACCGGGGAGCTGTTTTTT
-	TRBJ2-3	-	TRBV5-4	CASSRNGGEGNTQYF	TGTGCCAGCAGCCGGAACGGGGGAGAAGGGAATACGCAGTATTTT
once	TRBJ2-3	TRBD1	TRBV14	CASSRTGGNTDTQYF	TGTGCCAGCAGCCGGACAGGGGGAAACACAGATACGCAGTATTTT
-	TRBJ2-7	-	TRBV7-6	CASSKVGVYEQYF	TGTGCCAGCAGCAAGGTCGGGGTATACGAGCAGTACTTC
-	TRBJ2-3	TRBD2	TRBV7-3	CASSPGLAVDTDTQYF	TGTGCCAGCAGCCCCGGTCTAGCGGTAGACACAGATACGCAGTATTTT
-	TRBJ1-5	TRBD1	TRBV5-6	CASSKLRDRDSQPQHF	TGTGCCAGCAGCAAACTCCGGGACAGGGACAGTCAGCCCCAGCATTTT
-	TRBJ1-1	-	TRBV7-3	CASSQQWNTEAFF	TGTGCCAGCAGCCAACAGTGGAACACTGAGGCTTTCTTT
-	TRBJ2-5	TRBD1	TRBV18	CASSSGTGQETQYF	TGTGCCAGCTCTTCCGGGACAGGACAAGAGACCCAGTACTTC
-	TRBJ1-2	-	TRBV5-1	CASSSEAPRGYTF	TGCGCCAGCAGCTCCGAGGCCCCTAGAGGCTACACCTTC
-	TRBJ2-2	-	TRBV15	CATSGSLSPTGELFF	TGTGCCACCAGCGGCTCCCTTTCACCCACCGGGGAGCTGTTTTTT
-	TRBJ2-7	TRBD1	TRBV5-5	CASSFGGTGAYEQYF	TGTGCCAGCAGCTTTGGAGGGACAGGAGCCTACGAGCAGTACTTC
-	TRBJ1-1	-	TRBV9	CASSVGTDNTEAFF	TGTGCCAGCAGCGTAGGAACAGACAACACTGAAGCTTTCTTT
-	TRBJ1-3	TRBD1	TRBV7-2	CASSQDRVGNTIYF	TGTGCCAGCAGCCAGGACAGGGTGGGAAACACCATATATTTT
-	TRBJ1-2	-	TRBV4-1	CASTLREQGEDGYTF	TGCGCCAGCACCCTAAGGGAACAGGGCGAGGATGGCTACACCTTC
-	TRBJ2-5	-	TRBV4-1	CASSHPGGETQYF	TGCGCCAGCAGCCATCCTGGGGGGGAGACCCAGTACTTC
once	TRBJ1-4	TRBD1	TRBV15	CATSRDYPGQGSEKLFF	TGTGCCACCAGCAGAGACTATCCTGGACAGGGTTCTGAAAAACTGTTTTTT
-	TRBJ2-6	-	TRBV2	CASSPDRSGANVLTF	TGTGCCAGCAGTCCCGACAGGTCTGGGGCCAACGTCCTGACTTTC
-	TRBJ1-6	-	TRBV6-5	CASSATQGGSPLHF	TGTGCCAGCAGTGCCACGCAAGGGGGTTCACCCCTCCACTTT
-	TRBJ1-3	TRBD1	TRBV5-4	CASSLAATGGFGNTIYF	TGTGCCAGCAGCTTGGCTGCGACAGGGGGTTTCGGAAACACCATATATTTT
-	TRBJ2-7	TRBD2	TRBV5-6	CASSFGTSGSRSSYEQYF	TGTGCCAGCAGCTTCGGGACTAGCGGGAGTCGTAGCTCCTACGAGCAGTACTTC
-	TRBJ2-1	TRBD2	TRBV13	CASSRGLAGGGTYNEQFF	TGTGCCAGCAGCCGCGGACTAGCGGGAGGTGGCACCTACAATGAGCAGTTCTTC
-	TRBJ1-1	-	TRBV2	CASSERYPGLNTEAFF	TGTGCCAGCAGTGAAAGGTATCCAGGCTTGAACACTGAAGCTTTCTTT
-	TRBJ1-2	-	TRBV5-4	CASSFPRTGYGYTF	TGTGCCAGCAGCTTCCCCCGGACTGGCTATGGCTACACCTTC
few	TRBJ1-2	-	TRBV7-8	CASSLVGLGGYTF	TGTGCCAGCAGCTTAGTGGGGCTCGGGGGCTACACCTTC